This T cell receptor beta chain is from a study of T cell repertoires in aging, cancer and after chemotherapy. The overall study: Glioblastoma patients receiving temozolomide-based therapy gave paired samples before and after chemotherapy. Study outcomes and limitations: Across the chemotherapy interval, each cancer cohort showed higher median generation probability, suggesting thymic rebound. The repertoire data cannot show anything about immunological memory following chemotherapy. Age-matched healthy donors had significantly more diverse, less clonal blood TCR repertoires than untreated cancer patients.

With respect to this clonotype: Its antigen is not identified.

Amplification of TCR beta used genomic DNA extracted from peripheral blood. Multiplex touch-down PCR with TRB-A/B primers amplified rearranged V-D-J TRB sequences. TCRdb fed the multiplex PCR reads into MiXCR, producing one record per CDR3 protein. This sample has more than 950 distinct CDR3 sequences, with roughly 90% found just once. The sequence came from a human donor with a solid tumor. The sequencing input was blood.

CDR3 protein: CAIPLIGGNSTDTQYF. The CDR3 DNA follows: TGTGCCATCCCCCTCATCGGCGGGAATAGCACAGATACGCAGTATTTT. The V gene is TRBV10-3, the J gene TRBJ2-3; maybe TRBD2 (6 bases). Deletions cut 8 bases from V and 0 bases from J, with 18 bases between. Germline assignment: CDR1 ENHRY and CDR2 SYGVKD. The CDR3 spans 16 residues.